The T cell receptor beta chain described here comes from a study of T cells in Graves' hyperthyroidism and ophthalmopathy. Broader study findings: Ophthalmopathy, as predicted by the model, came a median around 6.7 months after the prediction.

Of note for this clonotype: Its antigen is still unknown.

Amplification yielded TCR beta CDR3 regions, with RNA transcripts as the source. Initially, a first-round RT-PCR of the TCR CDR3 employed the HTBI primer set. TCRdb reprocessed the multiplex PCR reads via MiXCR and lists one record per CDR3 protein. Of 490,000 or so distinct CDR3 sequences listed, about 15% are singletons. Germline CDR1 MDHEN, CDR2 SYDVKM. CDR3 length: 17 amino acids. Trimming removed 6 bases from V and 0 bases from J, with 15 bases in between. This clonotype was sampled from a woman in her twenties or thirties with Graves' ophthalmopathy. The sample consisted of blood. The V call is TRBV28, the J call TRBJ2-6, with D perhaps matching TRBD2 (7 bases). This CDR3 reads CASRTGGSSSGANVLTF. The CDR3 nucleotides read TGTGCCAGCAGGACGGGGGGCTCGAGCTCTGGGGCCAACGTCCTGACTTTC.